Each of the 7 T cell receptor beta chains below was sequenced from the same sample in a study of blood T cell repertoires in COVID-19. This table comes from immunoSEQ multiplex PCR, and its TCRdb copy is limited to in-frame clones, with some not included. This sample has 150,000 or so clones, with more than 75% found just once. Sequences were obtained from peripheral blood. The source of these receptors is a human donor with acute or convalescent COVID-19. The donor label of this sample is uncertain.

The table lists this clone with a few counts. V gene TRBV29-1 combines with J gene TRBJ1-1; a possible D gene is TRBD1 (6 bases). This CDR3 has 14 amino acids. Trimming left V 7 bases short and J 4 bases short, with 19 bases between. Germline CDR1 SQVTM, CDR2 ANQGSEA. DNA for the CDR3: TGCAGCGCCTCTCCCCAGGGGATGGGCACTGAAGCTTTCTTT. This translates into CSASPQGMGTEAFF.

The count of this clone is one. This chain joins TRBV19 and TRBJ1-5; 9 nucleotides line up with TRBD1. Germline CDR1 reads LNHDA; CDR2 reads SQIVND (reference sequence). This CDR3 is 15 amino acids long. The ends lost 5 bases at V and 1 base at J; junction bases unmatched: 3. DNA for the CDR3: TGTGCCAGTAGTCGACAGGGGGAAAGCAATCAGCCCCAGCATTTT. It encodes CASSRQGESNQPQHF.

The chain links TRBV19 to TRBJ2-2; the match to TRBD1 covers 7 bases. The CDR3 covers 15 residues. J lost 5 bases, V lost 5 bases, and 8 bases had no gene match. Germline lookup yields CDR1 LNHDA and CDR2 SQIVND (reference sequence). Here the CDR3 reads CASSFSTQGTGELFF. For the CDR3, the DNA is TGTGCCAGTAGTTTTTCCACACAGGGGACCGGGGAGCTGTTTTTT. Based on the CDR3 plus reference TRBV19 and TRBJ2-2, the full variable domain is DGGITQSPKYLFRKEGQNVTLSCEQNLNHDAMYWYRQDPGQGLRLIYYSQIVNDFQKGDIAEGYSVSREKKESFPLTVTSAQKNPTAFYLCASSFSTQGTGELFFGEGSRLTVL.

The V gene is TRBV6-1, the J gene TRBJ2-5; 8 bases are a match to TRBD2. Germline lookup yields CDR1 MNHNS and CDR2 SASEGT. V dropped 1 base and J dropped 1; count of bases not matched to a gene: 5. CDR3 length: 16 amino acids. The CDR3 DNA sequence: TGTGCCAGCAGTGAAGTAGCTAGCGGGTTCCAAGAGACCCAGTACTTC. Amino acids: CASSEVASGFQETQYF.

The V and J genes are TRBV30 and TRBJ2-7; tentatively, D is TRBD1 (5 bases). V was pared by 2 bases and J by 3 bases, with 14 bases between. Germline V lookup: CDR1 GTSNPN, CDR2 SVGIG (reference sequence). CDR3 length: 14 residues. This chain's CDR3 is CAWSIGALGYEQYF. CDR3 DNA sequence: TGTGCCTGGAGTATAGGGGCGTTAGGCTACGAGCAGTACTTC.

The rearrangement links TRBV28 to TRBJ1-2; D gene uncertain. V was clipped by 6 bases and J by 2 bases, with 7 bases between them. CDR3 length: 12 residues. Germline CDR1 is MDHEN and CDR2 is SYDVKM. The CDR3 sequence is CASSVVNYGYTF. DNA of the CDR3: TGTGCCAGCAGCGTCGTCAACTATGGCTACACCTTC.

The chain uses TRBV19 and TRBJ1-2; D is perhaps TRBD1 (6 bases). Between the trimmed V and J ends, which lost 4 bases and 4 bases, there was a span of 16 bases. The CDR3 length is 15 residues. CDR1 and CDR2 (germline): LNHDA, SQIVND (reference sequence). Here the CDR3 DNA reads TGTGCCAGTAGTACCGGGGGGGCGCGCAGCTATGGCTACACCTTC. The encoded protein is CASSTGGARSYGYTF.